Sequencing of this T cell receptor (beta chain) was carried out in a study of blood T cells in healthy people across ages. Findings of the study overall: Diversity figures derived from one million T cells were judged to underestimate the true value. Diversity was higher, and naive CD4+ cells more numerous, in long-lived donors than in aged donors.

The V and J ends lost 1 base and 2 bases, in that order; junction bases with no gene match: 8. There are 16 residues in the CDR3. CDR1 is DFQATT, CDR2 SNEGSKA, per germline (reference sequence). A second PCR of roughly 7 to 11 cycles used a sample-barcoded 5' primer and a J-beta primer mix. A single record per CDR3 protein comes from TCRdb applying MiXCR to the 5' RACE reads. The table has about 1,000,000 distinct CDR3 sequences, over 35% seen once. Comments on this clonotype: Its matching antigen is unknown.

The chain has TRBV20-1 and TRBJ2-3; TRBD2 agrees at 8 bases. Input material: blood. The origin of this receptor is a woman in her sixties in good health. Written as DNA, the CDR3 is TGCAGTGCTAGAGGCGGGAGGAGGGTTGACACAGATACGCAGTATTTT. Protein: CSARGGRRVDTDTQYF.